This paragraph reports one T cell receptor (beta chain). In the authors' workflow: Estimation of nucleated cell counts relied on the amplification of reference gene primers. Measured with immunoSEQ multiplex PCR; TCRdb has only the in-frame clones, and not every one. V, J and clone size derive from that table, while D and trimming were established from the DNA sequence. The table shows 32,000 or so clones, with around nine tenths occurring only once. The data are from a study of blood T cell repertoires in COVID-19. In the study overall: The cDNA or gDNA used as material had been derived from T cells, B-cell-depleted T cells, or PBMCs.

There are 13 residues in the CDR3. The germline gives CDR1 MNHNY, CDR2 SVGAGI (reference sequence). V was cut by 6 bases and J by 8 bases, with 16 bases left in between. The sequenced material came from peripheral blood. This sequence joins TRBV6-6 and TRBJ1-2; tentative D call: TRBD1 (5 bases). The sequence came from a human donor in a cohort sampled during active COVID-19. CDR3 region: CASSAAGGWGYTF. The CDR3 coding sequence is TGTGCCAGCAGCGCAGCCGGGGGGTGGGGCTACACCTTC.